Included here is one T cell receptor beta chain sequence, with context. Assay used: immunoSEQ multiplex PCR; TCRdb lists only in-frame clones, some missing. The repertoire has 70,000 or so clones, roughly 77% of them found once; the top ten carry roughly 36%. The record originates from a study of blood T cell repertoires in COVID-19. Study details: Italy, Spain and the United States were the sources of the convalescent and acute COVID-19 samples. Sources were T cells, B-cell-depleted T cells, or PBMCs; the material itself was cDNA or gDNA.

Unmatched junction bases numbered 5, after V lost 2 bases and J lost 4 bases. This CDR3 has 15 residues. Germline V gene lookup returns CDR1 SGHRS and CDR2 YFSETQ. The chain links TRBV5-1 to TRBJ2-2; 7 bases match TRBD2. The sequencing sample was made of peripheral blood. This receptor was obtained from a woman in her 70s with acute or convalescent COVID-19. The CDR3: CASSFTSDRTGELFF. The CDR3, as DNA: TGCGCCAGCAGCTTCACTAGCGACCGCACCGGGGAGCTGTTTTTT.